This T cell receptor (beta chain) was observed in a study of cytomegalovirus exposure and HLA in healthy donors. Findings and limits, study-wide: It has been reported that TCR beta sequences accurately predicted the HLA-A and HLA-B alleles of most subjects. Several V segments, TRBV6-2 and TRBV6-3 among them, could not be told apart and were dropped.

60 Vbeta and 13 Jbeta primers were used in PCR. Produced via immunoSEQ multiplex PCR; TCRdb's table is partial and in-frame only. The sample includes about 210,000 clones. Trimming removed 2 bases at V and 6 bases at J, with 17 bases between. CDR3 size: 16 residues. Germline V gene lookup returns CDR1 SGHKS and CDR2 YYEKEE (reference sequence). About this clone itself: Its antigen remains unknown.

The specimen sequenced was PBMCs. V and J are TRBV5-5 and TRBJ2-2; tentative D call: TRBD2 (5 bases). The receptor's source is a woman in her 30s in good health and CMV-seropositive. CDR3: CASSFTSSGFPGELFF. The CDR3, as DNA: TGTGCCAGCAGCTTTACTAGTTCCGGATTCCCCGGGGAGCTGTTTTTT.